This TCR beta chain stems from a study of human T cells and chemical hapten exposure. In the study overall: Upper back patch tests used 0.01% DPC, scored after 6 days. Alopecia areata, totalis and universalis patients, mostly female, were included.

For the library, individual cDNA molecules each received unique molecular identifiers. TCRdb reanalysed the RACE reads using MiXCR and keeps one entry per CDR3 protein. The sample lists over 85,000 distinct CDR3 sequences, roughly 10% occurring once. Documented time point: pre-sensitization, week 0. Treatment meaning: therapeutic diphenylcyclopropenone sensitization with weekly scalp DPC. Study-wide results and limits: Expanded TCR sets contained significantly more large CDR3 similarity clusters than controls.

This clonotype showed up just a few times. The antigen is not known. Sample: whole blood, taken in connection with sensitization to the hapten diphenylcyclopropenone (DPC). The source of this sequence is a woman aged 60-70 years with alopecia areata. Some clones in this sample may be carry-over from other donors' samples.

CDR3 in amino acids: CASSIEGLYGYTF. The CDR3 nucleotides are TGTGCCAGTAGTATTGAGGGGCTCTATGGCTACACCTTC. The chain recombines TRBV19 with TRBJ1-2, with a tentative D call TRBD1 (5 bases). Germline CDR1 is LNHDA and CDR2 is SQIVND (reference sequence). Trimming left V 3 bases short and J 4 bases short, with 9 bases between. The CDR3 contains 13 residues.